These 15 T cell receptor beta chains share one sample of origin, sequenced in a study of tumor-infiltrating lymphocytes in primary liver carcinoma. TCR beta cDNA was reverse-transcribed from about 500 ng of total RNA. The reaction used a constant-region primer and ProtoScript II reverse transcriptase. Employing slightly modified ARM-PCR, three nested multiplex PCR rounds were run, and these gave rise to the TCR beta libraries. The study ran its first two PCR rounds for nine to eleven cycles each, using TRBV1-TRBV30 forward primers and a C-beta reverse primer. TCRdb called the multiplex PCR reads again in MiXCR, with one record for every CDR3 protein. The sample records around 330,000 distinct CDR3 sequences, over 55% being singletons. Germline DNA was extracted too, while blood RNA derived from unsorted whole blood. Source material: peripheral blood. The receptors shown here come from a man aged 35-49 years with primary liver carcinoma and hepatitis B virus infection.

This clonotype appeared many times. The V call is TRBV6-5, the J call TRBJ2-1; TRBD2 agrees at 8 bases. The CDR3 consists of 12 residues. V shed 6 bases and J 6 bases; nucleotides not matched to a gene: 1. Per germline, CDR1 MNHEY and CDR2 SVGAGI. CDR3 sequence: CASSGTSNEQFF. CDR3 nucleotide sequence: TGTGCCAGCAGCGGGACTAGCAATGAGCAGTTCTTC.

Comments on this clonotype: Possible read error: a much larger clone is one base away. This chain links TRBV10-2 with TRBJ2-1; D is possibly TRBD2 (5 bases). Per germline, CDR1 WSHSY and CDR2 SAAADI. The length of the CDR3 is 13 residues. The DNA of the CDR3 is TGCGCCAGCGGATTAGCGAGACACAATGAGCAGTCCTTC. It codes for CASGLARHNEQSF.

This clonotype showed up just once. One end of the junction does not line up with germline, which may come from a read error. This chain joins TRBV12-3 or TRBV12-4 and TRBJ2-5; D is possibly TRBD1 (6 bases). The length of the CDR3 is 15 residues. CDR3 in amino acids: CASSFPTGTEETQYF. CDR3 nucleotides: TGCGCCAGCAGTTTTCCGACAGGAACGGAAGAGACCCAGTACTTC.

As concerns this clonotype: A much larger clone lies a single base off, so this may be a read error. The chain carries TRBV6-6 and TRBJ2-5; maybe TRBD1 (5 bases). The V gene's germline CDR1 is MNHNY and CDR2 SVGAGI (reference sequence). Trimming took off 8 bases at V and 9 bases at J, with 13 bases between the two ends. This CDR3 has 11 residues. The CDR3 protein is CASFYLGAQYF. CDR3 nucleotides: TGTGCCAGCTTCTACTTAGGGGCCCAGTACTTC.

As for this clonotype: A much larger clone differs by one base, so this may be a read error. The CDR3 ends on some other residue instead of the conserved phenylalanine or tryptophan, so this is likely a read error. V and J are TRBV6-1 and TRBJ2-1, with D tentatively TRBD1 (6 bases). This CDR3 is built from 13 residues. V lost 6 bases to trimming and J lost 7 bases, with 13 bases between them. The germline V gene has CDR1 MNHNS and CDR2 SASEGT. The CDR3 coding sequence is TGTGCCAGCAGGGGCCAGGGGTCGAATGAGCAGTTCCTC. Translation: CASRGQGSNEQFL.

Regarding this clonotype: A much larger clone differs by one base, so this may be a read error. The chain is built from TRBV12-3 or TRBV12-4 and TRBJ2-2; 12 bases are shared with TRBD2. V was clipped by 6 bases and J by 10 bases; unmatched bases: 12. The CDR3 is made up of 16 amino acids. The CDR3 sequence is CASRRLAGASGEELFF. In DNA form, the CDR3 reads TGTGCCAGCAGGAGACTAGCGGGAGCTTCGGGCGAGGAGCTGTTTTTT.

The chain joins TRBV7-6 to TRBJ2-5; 7 bases are a match to TRBD1. CDR1 is SGHVS and CDR2 is FNYEAQ in the germline V gene. The CDR3 loop spans 16 amino acids. The V gene end was trimmed by 0 bases and the J gene end by 5 bases; junction bases not matched to a gene: 9. This chain's CDR3 is CASSLAVEGAGETQYF. CDR3 coding DNA: TGTGCCAGCAGCTTAGCGGTAGAGGGGGCTGGCGAGACCCAGTACTTC.

The chain recombines TRBV5-1 with TRBJ2-7, with 7 nucleotides matching TRBD2. Germline assignment: CDR1 SGHRS and CDR2 YFSETQ. The V segment lost 0 bases and the J segment 0 bases; nucleotides outside the gene matches: 3. This CDR3 has 15 residues. In DNA form, the CDR3 reads TGCGCCAGCAGCTTGGCTCCTAGCGGCTCCTACGAGCAGTACTTC. It codes for CASSLAPSGSYEQYF.

This sequence joins TRBV29-1 and TRBJ2-1; 7 bases fit TRBD2. This CDR3 contains 10 residues. Per the germline V gene, CDR1 is SQVTM and CDR2 is ANQGSEA. V trimming: 8 bases; J trimming: 12 bases; junction bases outside the gene matches: 7. The CDR3 bases are TGCAGCATTGGGGGGGATGGGCAGTTCTTC. Protein product: CSIGGDGQFF.

J is TRBJ2-5 and V is TRBV30, with 7 bases lining up with TRBD2. Per germline, CDR1 GTSNPN and CDR2 SVGIG (reference sequence). The CDR3 totals 13 residues. With 3 bases clipped from V and 5 bases from J, the junction kept 6 bases outside the gene matches. CDR3 region: CAWRGEGTETQYF. The CDR3 DNA is TGTGCCTGGAGAGGGGAGGGAACCGAGACCCAGTACTTC.

V and J are TRBV19 and TRBJ2-3, with 7 bases matching TRBD2. CDR1 LNHDA and CDR2 SQIVND come from the germline V gene (reference sequence). The junction had 12 bases not matched to a gene; V was cut back by 7 bases and J by 2 bases. The CDR3 is made up of 16 amino acids. CDR3 loop: CASTPTGTTYTDTQYF. CDR3 DNA: TGTGCCAGTACTCCAACCGGGACTACCTACACAGATACGCAGTATTTT.

With regard to this clonotype: The junction does not match germline at one end; this may be a read error. This chain uses TRBV7-9 with TRBJ2-3; D might be TRBD1 or TRBD2, each matching 7 bases. There are 14 residues in the CDR3. The V gene's germline CDR1 is SEHNR and CDR2 FQNEAQ (reference sequence). The CDR3 DNA sequence: TGTGCCAGCAGCTACGGGGGAGGGACAGATGCGCAGTATTTT. This sequence encodes CASSYGGGTDAQYF. The full variable domain, rest sourced from reference TRBV7-9 and TRBJ2-3, is DTGVSQNPRHKITKRGQNVTFRCDPISEHNRLYWYRQTLGQGPEFLTYFQNEAQLEKSRLLSDRFSAERPKGSFSTLEIQRTEQGDSAMYLCASSYGGGTDAQYFGPGTRLTVL.

On this clonotype itself: Here the CDR3 omits its conserved ending phenylalanine or tryptophan, so a read error is the likely source. This sequence joins TRBV12-5 and TRBJ2-6; D unclear. CDR3 length: 13 amino acids. Between the trimmed V and J ends, which lost 3 bases and 0 bases, there was a span of 0 bases. CDR1 and CDR2 (germline): LGHNT, FRNRAP. The CDR3 coding sequence is TGTGCTAGTGGTTTCTCTGGGGCCAACGTCCTGACTTCC. Its translation: CASGFSGANVLTS.

The chain links TRBV6-5 to TRBJ1-5, with 9 nucleotides matching TRBD1. The junction had 9 bases not matched to a gene; V was cut back by 6 bases and J by 6 bases. The germline gives CDR1 MNHEY, CDR2 SVGAGI. The CDR3 runs to 15 residues. The CDR3 DNA reads as TGTGCCAGCAGCGTATGGGACAGGGTGTGTCAGCCCCAGCATTTT. Its translation: CASSVWDRVCQPQHF.

The J gene is TRBJ2-5, the V gene TRBV4-3; maybe TRBD1 (5 bases). This CDR3 has 15 residues. Trimming took off 0 bases at V and 6 bases at J, with 14 bases between the two ends. Germline values: CDR1 LGHNA, CDR2 YSLEER. CDR3 sequence (DNA): TGCGCCAGCAGCCAAGATGGGCCTGCAGGGCAGACCCAGTACTTC. Its translation is CASSQDGPAGQTQYF.